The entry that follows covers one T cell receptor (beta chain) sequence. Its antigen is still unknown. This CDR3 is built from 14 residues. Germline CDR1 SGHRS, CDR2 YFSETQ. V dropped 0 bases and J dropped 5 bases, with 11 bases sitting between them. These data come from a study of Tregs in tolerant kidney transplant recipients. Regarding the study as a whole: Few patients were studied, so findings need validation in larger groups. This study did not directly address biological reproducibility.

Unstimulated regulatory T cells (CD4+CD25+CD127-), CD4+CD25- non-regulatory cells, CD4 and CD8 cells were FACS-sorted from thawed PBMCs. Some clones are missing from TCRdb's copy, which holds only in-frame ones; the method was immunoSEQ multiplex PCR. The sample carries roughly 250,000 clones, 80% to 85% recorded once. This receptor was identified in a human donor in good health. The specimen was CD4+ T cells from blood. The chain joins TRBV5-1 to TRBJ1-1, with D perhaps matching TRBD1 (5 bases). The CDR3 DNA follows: TGCGCCAGCAGCTTGGCGGGGGTAGAGACTGAAGCTTTCTTT. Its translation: CASSLAGVETEAFF. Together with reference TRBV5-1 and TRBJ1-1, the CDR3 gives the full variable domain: KAGVTQTPRYLIKTRGQQVTLSCSPISGHRSVSWYQQTPGQGLQFLFEYFSETQRNKGNFPGRFSGRQFSNSRSEMNVSTLELGDSALYLCASSLAGVETEAFFGQGTRLTVV.